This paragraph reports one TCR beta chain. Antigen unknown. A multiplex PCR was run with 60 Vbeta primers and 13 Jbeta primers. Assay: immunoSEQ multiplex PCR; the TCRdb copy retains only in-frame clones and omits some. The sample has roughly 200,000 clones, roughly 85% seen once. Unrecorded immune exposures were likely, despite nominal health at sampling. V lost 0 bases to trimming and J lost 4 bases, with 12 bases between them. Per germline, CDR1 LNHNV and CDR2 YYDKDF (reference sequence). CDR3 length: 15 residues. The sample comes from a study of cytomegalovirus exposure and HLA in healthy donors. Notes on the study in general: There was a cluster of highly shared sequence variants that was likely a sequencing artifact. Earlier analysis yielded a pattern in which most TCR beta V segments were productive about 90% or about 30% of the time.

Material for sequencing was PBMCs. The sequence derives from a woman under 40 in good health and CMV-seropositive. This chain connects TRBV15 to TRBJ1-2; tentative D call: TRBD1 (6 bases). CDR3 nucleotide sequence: TGTGCCACCAGCAGAGATCGAGGGGGTGGCTATGGCTACACCTTC. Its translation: CATSRDRGGGYGYTF.